The text below deals with one T cell receptor beta chain. The antigen is undetermined. One base away lies a much larger clone, so this may be a sequencing read error. The investigators made TCR beta cDNA from about 510 ng total RNA, using a constant-region primer. Three-round nested multiplex PCR performed with slightly modified ARM-PCR produced the TCR beta libraries. TRBV1-TRBV30 forward primers paired with a C-beta reverse primer were used in the first two PCR rounds, which ran roughly 10 cycles each. Each CDR3 protein gets one entry after TCRdb re-called the multiplex PCR reads with MiXCR. This sample has hundreds of thousands of distinct CDR3 sequences, with 50% to 75% found just once. The data stem from a study of tumor-infiltrating lymphocytes in primary liver carcinoma. CDR1 and CDR2 (germline): SGHNT, YYREEE (reference sequence). The CDR3 loop spans 13 amino acids. Whole-study findings and limits: Tumor tissue displayed a significantly greater top-250-clone fraction than blood (p = 0.039). Tumor region pairs overlapped more than did tumor-adjacent and tumor-blood pairs.

RNA was extracted from whole blood without cell sorting, alongside germline DNA. Those patients suffered from chronic HBV infection and were treatment-naive. This chain connects TRBV5-4 to TRBJ1-2; 7 bases agree with TRBD1. The source of this sequence is a woman in her 30s with primary liver carcinoma and hepatitis B virus infection. The sample comprised peripheral blood. The CDR3 sequence is CASNLGGEYGCTF. In DNA, the CDR3 is TGTGCCAGCAATTTAGGGGGCGAGTATGGCTGCACCTTC.